A single sample gave rise to the 25 T cell receptor beta chains below, sequenced in a study of identical twins. TCRdb re-called the 5' RACE reads with MiXCR, one entry per CDR3 protein. The table includes 150,000 or so distinct CDR3 sequences, approximately 4% detected once. Sequences were obtained from memory T cells sorted from blood. These TCRs come from a man between 18 and 35 years old in good health.

This clonotype was seen ten or more times. The chain has TRBV7-8 and TRBJ2-3; D is perhaps TRBD1 (5 bases). Trimming took off 3 bases at V and 5 bases at J, with 6 bases between the two ends. Germline CDR1 SGHVS, CDR2 FQNEAQ. This CDR3 contains 12 residues. The CDR3 spells CASSFRGDTQYF. As DNA, the CDR3 is TGTGCCAGCAGCTTTAGGGGAGATACGCAGTATTTT.

Notes on this clonotype: Possible read error: a much larger clone is one base away. This rearrangement joins TRBV24-1 to TRBJ1-5, with D perhaps matching TRBD1 (5 bases). Germline lookup yields CDR1 KGHDR and CDR2 SFDVKD. There are 12 residues in the CDR3. CDR3 nucleotides: TGTGCCACCAGTGACAGGGATCAGCCCCAGCGTTTT. Protein product: CATSDRDQPQRF.

Remarks on this clonotype: Possible read error: a much larger clone is one base away. This CDR3 fails to terminate in the conserved phenylalanine or tryptophan, so it likely reflects a read error. The chain links TRBV10-3 to TRBJ2-3; a weak D match, TRBD2 (6 bases). Germline CDR1 and CDR2: ENHRY and SYGVKD. With 9 bases removed from V and 2 bases from J, the gap between germline ends came to 12 bases. This CDR3 has 13 amino acids. The CDR3 is CAINSGNTDTQYI. CDR3 DNA sequence: TGTGCCATAAATAGCGGTAACACAGATACGCAGTATATT.

This clonotype was seen ten or more times. The V gene is TRBV12-5, the J gene TRBJ2-1, with TRBD2 matching 7 bases. The CDR3 totals 18 residues. Germline V gives CDR1 LGHNT, CDR2 FRNRAP. Trimming removed 3 bases from V and 8 bases from J; junction bases left unmatched: 19. The CDR3 DNA follows: TGTGCTAGTGGTTTTTCAGGGCTTATGAGGGAGGGCCGACATGAGCAGTTCTTC. It is translated as CASGFSGLMREGRHEQFF.

At least ten counts were recorded for this clonotype. This sequence joins TRBV6-1 and TRBJ2-5; 12 bases agree with TRBD2. Germline V gives CDR1 MNHNS, CDR2 SASEGT. This CDR3 has 16 residues. The trim removed 5 bases at V and 2 bases at J, leaving 6 bases unmatched. The DNA for the CDR3 is TGTGCCAGCAGTCGACTAGCGGGAGCCCAACAAGAGACCCAGTACTTC. As protein: CASSRLAGAQQETQYF.

This clonotype was seen repeatedly, ten times or more. This sequence joins TRBV6-5 and TRBJ2-1; 8 bases match TRBD1. V lost 0 bases to trimming and J lost 6 bases; unmatched junction nucleotides: 7. CDR3 length: 16 amino acids. Germline V gives CDR1 MNHEY, CDR2 SVGAGI. The CDR3, as DNA: TGTGCCAGCAGTTACTCAGGACAGGGTACTACCAATGAGCAGTTCTTC. Residues: CASSYSGQGTTNEQFF.

This clonotype has ten or more counts. This chain links TRBV7-9 with TRBJ2-3; weak D call: TRBD2 (5 bases). Germline V CDR1 and CDR2: SEHNR, FQNEAQ (reference sequence). V was pared by 4 bases and J by 6 bases, with 8 bases between. The CDR3 has 12 amino acids. The CDR3 DNA sequence: TGTGCCAGCAGCTCGGGGTCCGATACGCAGTATTTT. The encoded protein is CASSSGSDTQYF.

The genes are TRBV29-1 and TRBJ2-1; 11 positions agree with TRBD2. Losses at the gene ends were 6 bases for V and 7 bases for J; bases not matched to a gene: 8. Germline V CDR1 and CDR2: SQVTM, ANQGSEA. The CDR3 is 14 residues long. CDR3 protein: CSVASGRSRNEQFF. The CDR3 nucleotides read TGCAGCGTGGCTAGCGGGAGGTCGAGAAATGAGCAGTTCTTC.

This clonotype was observed many times. The chain carries TRBV7-3 and TRBJ2-2, with D hard to call. The CDR3 is 12 amino acids. V dropped 5 bases and J dropped 7 bases, with 8 bases sitting between them. CDR1 and CDR2 from the germline V gene are SGHTA and FQGTGA. The CDR3 loop reads CASSPGFGELFF. The CDR3 nucleotides read TGTGCCAGCAGCCCGGGTTTCGGGGAGCTGTTTTTT. The variable domain in full, with the rest retrieved from reference TRBV7-3 and TRBJ2-2, is GAGVSQTPSNKVTEKGKYVELRCDPISGHTALYWYRQSLGQGPEFLIYFQGTGAADDSGLPNDRFFAVRPEGSVSTLKIQRTERGDSAVYLCASSPGFGELFFGEGSRLTVL.

With respect to this clonotype: Being one base from a much bigger clone, this may be a read error. This likely comes from a read error, as the CDR3 has no conserved phenylalanine or tryptophan at its end. In DNA form, the CDR3 reads TGTGCCAGCAGTTCCGGACAGGGGATTGGAACAAAACTGTTTGTT. Amino acid sequence: CASSSGQGIGTKLFV. This chain connects TRBV12-3 or TRBV12-4 to TRBJ1-4, with 9 bases fitting TRBD1. V trimming: 4 bases; J trimming: 10 bases; junction bases outside the gene matches: 10. The CDR3 spans 15 residues.

This clonotype was observed many times. The CDR3 region has the DNA TGTGCCAGCAGCACACGTCGATCAGGGGAGGAGGCTTTCTTT. Amino acids: CASSTRRSGEEAFF. V usage is TRBV7-9 and J usage is TRBJ1-1, with D possibly matching TRBD1 (6 bases). The CDR3 sequence is 14 residues long. Germline CDR1 reads SEHNR; CDR2 reads FQNEAQ (reference sequence). V lost 5 bases to trimming and J lost 11 bases, with 21 bases between them.

This clonotype was recorded many times. The V and J genes are TRBV4-3 and TRBJ2-5, with 8 bases identical to TRBD1. CDR1 and CDR2 from the germline V gene are LGHNA and YSLEER. The J segment lost 4 bases and the V segment lost 0 bases, leaving 16 bases of the junction unmatched. CDR3 size: 19 residues. CDR3 DNA: TGCGCCAGCAGCCAAGATCGGATGAGCGGACAGGGATATCGAGAGACCCAGTACTTC. Residues: CASSQDRMSGQGYRETQYF.

Ten or more counts support this clonotype. J is TRBJ2-3 and V is TRBV12-3 or TRBV12-4; possibly TRBD2 for D (5 bases). Trimming removed 1 base from V and 10 bases from J, with 15 bases in between. This CDR3 is built from 14 residues. In DNA, the CDR3 is TGTGCCAGCAGTTTAGGGGCTCTGGGGAGTCCGCAGTATTTT. This sequence encodes CASSLGALGSPQYF.

The table lists this clonotype with many counts. V and J are TRBV4-3 and TRBJ2-5, with a possible D match to TRBD2 (5 bases). The CDR3 consists of 14 residues. Germline assignment: CDR1 LGHNA and CDR2 YSLEER. V lost 0 bases, J lost 2 bases, and 7 bases lay in between. In DNA form, the CDR3 reads TGCGCCAGCAGCCAAGAATCGGGGCAAGAGACCCAGTACTTC. Translating it yields CASSQESGQETQYF.

This clonotype was detected ten times or more. The chain couples TRBV12-3 or TRBV12-4 to TRBJ2-5; TRBD1 aligns across 8 bases. The CDR3 extends over 15 amino acids. Trimming cost V 5 bases and J 3 bases; bases outside gene matches: 8. The CDR3 sequence is CASSKTGVEEETQYF. The CDR3 coding sequence is TGTGCCAGCAGTAAGACAGGGGTTGAGGAAGAGACCCAGTACTTC.

This clonotype was found many times. The rearrangement links TRBV16 to TRBJ1-5; TRBD1 might be the D (6 bases). CDR1 and CDR2 (germline): KGHSY, FQNENV. This CDR3 spans 17 amino acids. V gave up 1 base and J gave up 2 bases, with 15 bases separating them. The CDR3 DNA follows: TGTGCCAGCAGCCAATGGCTAGGGGGAGCGGGCAATCAGCCCCAGCATTTT. Amino acid sequence: CASSQWLGGAGNQPQHF.

This clonotype was seen repeatedly, ten times or more. The rearrangement joins TRBV12-3 or TRBV12-4 to TRBJ1-2; a weak D match, TRBD1 (6 bases). V lost 1 base and J lost 8, with 14 bases in between. This CDR3 is 14 amino acids long. The chain's CDR3 is CASSLGGRLGGYTF. In DNA form, the CDR3 reads TGTGCCAGCAGTTTAGGGGGGCGCCTGGGAGGCTACACCTTC.

In its sample, this clonotype was seen many times. This chain links TRBV6-1 with TRBJ2-4, with D perhaps matching TRBD2 (7 bases). Germline CDR1 reads MNHNS; CDR2 reads SASEGT. The CDR3 length is 17 residues. V lost 6 bases and J 0 bases, leaving 18 bases between the germline ends. The CDR3 nucleotides are TGTGCCAGCAGCAGACTTAGGGGGGGGATAGCCAAAAACATTCAGTACTTC. It is translated as CASSRLRGGIAKNIQYF.

This clonotype was found many times. This chain joins TRBV12-3 or TRBV12-4 and TRBJ1-1, with D maybe TRBD1 (6 bases). The CDR3 runs to 15 residues. V lost 5 bases and J lost 1, with 14 bases in between. The CDR3 sequence: CASSEGPRGNTEAFF. The DNA of the CDR3 is TGTGCCAGCAGTGAGGGCCCCAGGGGGAACACTGAAGCTTTCTTT.

In its sample, this clonotype was seen many times. This chain's CDR3 is CASSLAQGGDNEQFF. CDR3 DNA: TGTGCCAGCAGCTTAGCGCAAGGGGGTGACAATGAGCAGTTCTTC. The rearrangement links TRBV7-6 to TRBJ2-1; D perhaps matches TRBD1 (6 bases). Germline lookup yields CDR1 SGHVS and CDR2 FNYEAQ. The CDR3 contains 15 residues. Trimming left V 0 bases short and J 5 bases short, with 11 bases between.

This clonotype was counted many times. This rearrangement joins TRBV20-1 to TRBJ2-3; no definite D call. Trimming removed 0 bases at V and 6 bases at J, with 4 bases between. Germline V gene data show CDR1 as DFQATT and CDR2 as SNEGSKA (reference sequence). There are 11 residues in the CDR3. In DNA, the CDR3 is TGCAGTGCTAGAGATTTCGATACGCAGTATTTT. It yields the protein CSARDFDTQYF.

The sample holds a few counts of this clonotype. The chain joins TRBV7-2 to TRBJ2-5; D call uncertain. V was trimmed by 5 bases and J by 0 bases, leaving 10 bases between them. The CDR3 totals 14 residues. Germline assignment: CDR1 SGHTA and CDR2 FQGNSA. CDR3 residues: CASSLYGHQETQYF. CDR3 sequence (DNA): TGTGCCAGCAGCCTGTATGGACACCAAGAGACCCAGTACTTC. The whole variable domain, remainder taken from reference TRBV7-2 and TRBJ2-5, is GAGVSQSPSNKVTEKGKDVELRCDPISGHTALYWYRQSLGQGLEFLIYFQGNSAPDKSGLPSDRFSAERTGGSVSTLTIQRTQQEDSAVYLCASSLYGHQETQYFGPGTRLLVL.

This clonotype was seen at least ten times. CDR3 in DNA: TGTGCCAGCAGCCGTATTCAGGGAAATGAGCAGTTCTTC. Its protein product is CASSRIQGNEQFF. This chain links TRBV11-3 with TRBJ2-1, with D possibly being TRBD1 (5 bases). Germline V gene data show CDR1 as SGHNT and CDR2 as YENEEA. Trimming shortened V by 5 bases and J by 7 bases, and 12 bases separated the two germline ends. The CDR3 has 13 amino acids.

This clonotype occurred many times. The chain has TRBV6-5 and TRBJ1-1, with 8 bases that match TRBD1. With 7 bases clipped from V and 7 bases from J, the junction kept 8 bases outside the gene matches. This CDR3 region has 13 residues. Per the germline V gene, CDR1 is MNHEY and CDR2 is SVGAGI. For the CDR3, the DNA is TGTGCCAGCATTAACGCAGGGGGCATTGAAGCTTTCTTT. This sequence encodes CASINAGGIEAFF.

This clonotype was recorded many times. The V and J genes are TRBV19 and TRBJ1-1; TRBD1 is a possible D gene (6 bases). The V gene's germline CDR1 is LNHDA and CDR2 SQIVND (reference sequence). CDR3 length equals 14 residues. The V end was cut by 4 bases, the J end by 5 bases, with 14 bases between. As DNA, the CDR3 is TGTGCCAGTAGTACCGAGGGGGATCGGACTGAAGCTTTCTTT. Its translation is CASSTEGDRTEAFF.